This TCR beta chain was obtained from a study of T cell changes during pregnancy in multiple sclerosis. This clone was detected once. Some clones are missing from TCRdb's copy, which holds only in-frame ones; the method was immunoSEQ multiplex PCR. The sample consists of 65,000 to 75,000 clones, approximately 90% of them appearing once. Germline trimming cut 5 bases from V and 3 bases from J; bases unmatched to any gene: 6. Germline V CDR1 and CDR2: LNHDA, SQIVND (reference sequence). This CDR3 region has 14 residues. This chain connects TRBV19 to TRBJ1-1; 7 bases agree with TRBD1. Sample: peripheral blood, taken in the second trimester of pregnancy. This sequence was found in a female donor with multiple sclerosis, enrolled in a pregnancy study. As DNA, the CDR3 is TGTGCCAGTAGTGCCCGACAGGGCTACACTGAAGCTTTCTTT. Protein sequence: CASSARQGYTEAFF. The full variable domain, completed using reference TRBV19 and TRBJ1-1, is DGGITQSPKYLFRKEGQNVTLSCEQNLNHDAMYWYRQDPGQGLRLIYYSQIVNDFQKGDIAEGYSVSREKKESFPLTVTSAQKNPTAFYLCASSARQGYTEAFFGQGTRLTVV.